The clone carrying this T cell receptor beta chain occurred once. This record belongs to a study of CD4 T cells in relation to SARS-CoV-2 and coronaviruses. Sequencing used immunoSEQ multiplex PCR; TCRdb keeps in-frame clones, though not all of them. In the table there are 60,000 to 80,000 clones, about 87% of which are singletons. Germline V lookup: CDR1 GTSNPN, CDR2 SVGIG (reference sequence). Trimming removed 1 base at V and 0 bases at J, with 13 bases between. This CDR3 is 16 amino acids long. Unexposed donor CD4+ T cells date from about 2010-2018, before the COVID-19 pandemic. This TCR derives from a human donor in good health. Sequenced sample: memory CD4+ T cells from PBMCs. The gene calls are TRBV30 and TRBJ1-3; D gene unclear. For the CDR3, the DNA is TGTGCCTGGAGTGGCCACGTCTTGTTCTCTGGAAACACCATATATTTT. It is translated as CAWSGHVLFSGNTIYF.